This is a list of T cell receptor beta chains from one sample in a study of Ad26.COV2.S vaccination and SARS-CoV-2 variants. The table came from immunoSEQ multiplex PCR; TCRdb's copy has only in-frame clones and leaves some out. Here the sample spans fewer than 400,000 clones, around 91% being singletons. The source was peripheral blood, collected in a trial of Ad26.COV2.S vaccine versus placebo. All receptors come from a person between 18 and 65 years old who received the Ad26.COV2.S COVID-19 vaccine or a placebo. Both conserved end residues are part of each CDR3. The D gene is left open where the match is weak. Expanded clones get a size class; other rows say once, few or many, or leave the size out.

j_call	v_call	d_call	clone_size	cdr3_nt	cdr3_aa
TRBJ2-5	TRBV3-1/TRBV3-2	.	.	TGTGCCAGCAGCCCCGGGGTTACCGGGTCAGGTCGGGAGACCCAGTACTTC	CASSPGVTGSGRETQYF
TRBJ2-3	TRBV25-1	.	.	TGTGCCAGCAGTGACCAGGAGGCCACAGATACGCAGTATTTT	CASSDQEATDTQYF
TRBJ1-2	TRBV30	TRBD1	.	TGTGCCTGGAGTCCGGGACAGGGAGGCTATGGCTACACCTTC	CAWSPGQGGYGYTF
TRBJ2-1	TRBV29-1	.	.	TGCAGCGTTGAAGAGGGGGCAGGAGTTGAGCAGTTCTTC	CSVEEGAGVEQFF
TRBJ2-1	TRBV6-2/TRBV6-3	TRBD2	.	TGTGCCAGCAGTTACGTCACCGGGACTAGCGGGAGTCGAGGCTACAATGAGCAGTTCTTC	CASSYVTGTSGSRGYNEQFF
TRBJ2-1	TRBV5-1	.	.	TGCGCCAGCAGCTTGGGGGGGCCTAATGAGCAGTTCTTC	CASSLGGPNEQFF
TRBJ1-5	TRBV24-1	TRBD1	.	TGTGCCACCAGTGGTAGCGGACAGGGGCCTAATCAGCCCCAGCATTTT	CATSGSGQGPNQPQHF
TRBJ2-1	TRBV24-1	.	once	TGTGCCACCAGTGACCGTTCGACGGGGAGCTCCTACAATGAGCAGTTCTTC	CATSDRSTGSSYNEQFF
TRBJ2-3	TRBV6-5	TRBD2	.	TGTGCCAGCATCAACGGGGGGGGAGATACGCAGTATTTT	CASINGGGDTQYF
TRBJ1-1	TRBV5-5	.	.	TGTGCCAGCAGCTTGTCCGGGATGAACACTGAAGCTTTCTTT	CASSLSGMNTEAFF
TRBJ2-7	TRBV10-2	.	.	TGCGCCAGCAGTGTGAAGGACTACGAGCAGTACTTC	CASSVKDYEQYF
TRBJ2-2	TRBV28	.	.	TGTGCCAGCAGTCTTACGAACACCGGGGAGCTGTTTTTT	CASSLTNTGELFF
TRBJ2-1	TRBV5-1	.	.	TGCGCCAGCAGCTTGGTTGCCGGTTCCTCCTACAATGAGCAGTTCTTC	CASSLVAGSSYNEQFF
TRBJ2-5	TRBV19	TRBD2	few	TGTGCCAGTAGTAGCGGGGAGGGGTACCAAGAGACCCAGTACTTC	CASSSGEGYQETQYF
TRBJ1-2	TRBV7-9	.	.	TGTGCCAGCAGCTTAGCGGAAACAGGGCCCTATGGCTACACCTTC	CASSLAETGPYGYTF